A single T cell receptor beta chain is shown here with its context. What it recognizes is unknown. This sample was taken from a study of molecular identifiers for immune sequencing clone quantification. V trimming: 5 bases; J trimming: 4 bases; junction bases outside the gene matches: 13. This CDR3 spans 17 amino acids. CDR1 and CDR2 (germline): SGHRS, YFSETQ. Whole-study findings and limits: Jurkat TCR RNA that was spiked in from one cell was reportedly detectable among roughly 1 million naive cells.

TCRdb reprocessed the PCR reads with MiXCR, giving one entry per CDR3 protein. The sample shows about 320,000 distinct CDR3 sequences, about 23% of them seen only once. The chain has TRBV5-1 and TRBJ2-2; TRBD2 aligns across 8 bases. The clonotype originates from a human donor in good health. Some libraries in this study had Jurkat cell RNA spiked in. Source material: naive CD8+ T cells from blood, with Jurkat cell RNA spiked in. The subset denotes: FACS-sorted CD8+CD4-CCR7+CD45RA+ naive T cells. The chain's CDR3 is CASRDLGGGSSTGELFF. In DNA form, the CDR3 reads TGCGCCAGCAGGGACCTTGGCGGGGGGTCGAGCACCGGGGAGCTGTTTTTT.